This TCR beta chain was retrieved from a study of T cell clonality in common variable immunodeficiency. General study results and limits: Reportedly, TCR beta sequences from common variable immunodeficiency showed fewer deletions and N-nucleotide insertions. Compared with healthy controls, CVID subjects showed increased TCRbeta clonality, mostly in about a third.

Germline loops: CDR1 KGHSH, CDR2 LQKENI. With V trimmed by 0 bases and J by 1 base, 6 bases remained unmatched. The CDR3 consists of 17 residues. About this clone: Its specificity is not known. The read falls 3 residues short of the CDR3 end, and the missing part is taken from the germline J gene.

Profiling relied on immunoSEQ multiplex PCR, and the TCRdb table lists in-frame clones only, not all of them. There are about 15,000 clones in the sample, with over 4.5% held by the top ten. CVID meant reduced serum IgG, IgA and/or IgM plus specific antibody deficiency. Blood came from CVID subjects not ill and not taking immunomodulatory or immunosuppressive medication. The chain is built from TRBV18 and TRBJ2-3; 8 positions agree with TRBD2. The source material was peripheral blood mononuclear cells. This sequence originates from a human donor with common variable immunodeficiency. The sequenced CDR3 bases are TGTGCCAGCTCACCACCCGCCGGGGGGGTAGGCACAGATACG. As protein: CASSPPAGGVGTDT. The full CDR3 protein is CASSPPAGGVGTDTQYF.